The 32 T cell receptor beta chains below all came from one sample that was sequenced in a study of Ad26.COV2.S vaccination and SARS-CoV-2 variants. This table comes from immunoSEQ multiplex PCR, and its TCRdb copy is limited to in-frame clones, with some not included. This sample carries about 350,000 clones, around 92% of them seen once, and the ten largest clones take 3.9%. The sequencing used peripheral blood, collected after recovery from COVID-19. The origin of the receptors is a human donor who had recovered from COVID-19.

The chain combines TRBV6-8 with TRBJ2-7; a weak D match, TRBD1 (5 bases). CDR3 length: 13 amino acids. Germline-derived CDR1 and CDR2 are MNHGY and SAAAGT. Trimming took off 5 bases at V and 1 base at J, with 9 bases between the two ends. The CDR3: CASSIDSSYEQYF. CDR3 nucleotide sequence: TGTGCCAGCAGTATAGACAGTTCCTACGAGCAGTACTTC.

The rearrangement joins TRBV3-1 (or the pseudogene TRBV3-2) to TRBJ2-5; 7 positions match TRBD2. Germline assignment: CDR1 LGHDT and CDR2 YNNKEL (reference sequence). CDR3 length: 19 residues. V dropped 1 base and J dropped 5; count of bases not matched to a gene: 19. The CDR3 DNA reads TGTGCCAGCAGCCAAGCGAAGAGGGTCCCACCAGCGGGACGGGAGACCCAGTACTTC. It yields the protein CASSQAKRVPPAGRETQYF.

V is TRBV11-2 and J is TRBJ2-5; TRBD2 is a possible D gene (6 bases). The CDR3 sequence is 12 residues long. The V end was cut by 4 bases, the J end by 13 bases, with 16 bases between. Germline CDR1 and CDR2: SGHAT and FQNNGV. The CDR3 reads CASSSGGYRPYF. DNA for the CDR3: TGTGCCAGCAGCTCCGGGGGTTATCGACCGTACTTC. Using reference TRBV11-2 and TRBJ2-5 for the parts outside the CDR3, the full variable domain is EAGVAQSPRYKIIEKRQSVAFWCNPISGHATLYWYQQILGQGPKLLIQFQNNGVVDDSQLPKDRFSAERLKGVDSTLKIQPAKLEDSAVYLCASSSGGYRPYFGPGTRLLVL.

This rearrangement joins TRBV5-5 to TRBJ1-2, with a tentative D call TRBD1 (6 bases). The V end was cut by 4 bases, the J end by 2 bases, with 9 bases between. The germline V gene has CDR1 SGHKS and CDR2 YYEKEE (reference sequence). The CDR3 runs to 13 residues. The CDR3 nucleotides read TGTGCCAGCAGCCACCAGGGGAACTATGGCTACACCTTC. Translating it yields CASSHQGNYGYTF.

The rearrangement joins TRBV27 to TRBJ2-6; no definite D call. The germline CDR1 and CDR2 sequences are MNHEY and SMNVEV (reference sequence). Trimming took off 1 base at V and 4 bases at J, with 8 bases between the two ends. The CDR3 length is 15 residues. This CDR3 reads CASSLWGSGANVLTF. DNA of the CDR3: TGTGCCAGCAGTTTATGGGGATCAGGGGCCAACGTCCTGACTTTC. Supplemented by reference TRBV27 and TRBJ2-6, the full variable domain reads EAQVTQNPRYLITVTGKKLTVTCSQNMNHEYMSWYRQDPGLGLRQIYYSMNVEVTDKGDVPEGYKVSRKEKRNFPLILESPSPNQTSLYFCASSLWGSGANVLTFGAGSRLTVL.

This chain connects TRBV9 to TRBJ2-3, with TRBD2 matching 14 bases. Germline V lookup: CDR1 SGDLS, CDR2 YYNGEE. Trimming removed 3 bases from V and 7 bases from J; junction bases left unmatched: 7. The CDR3 has 16 residues. As DNA, the CDR3 is TGTGCCAGCAGCGGTCCGGGACTAGCGGGGGCGAATACGCAGTATTTT. This sequence encodes CASSGPGLAGANTQYF.

The V call is TRBV3-1 (or the pseudogene TRBV3-2), the J call TRBJ2-3; possibly TRBD2 for D (5 bases). V was cut by 2 bases and J by 2 bases, with 17 bases left in between. The CDR3 length is 17 residues. The V gene's germline CDR1 is LGHDT and CDR2 YNNKEL (reference sequence). Here the CDR3 reads CASSQPRKGEDTDTQYF. CDR3 nucleotides: TGTGCCAGCAGCCAACCCCGGAAGGGAGAGGACACAGATACGCAGTATTTT.

This clone was picked up one time. This rearrangement joins TRBV27 to TRBJ1-1; 9 bases agree with TRBD1. From germline, CDR1 is MNHEY and CDR2 SMNVEV (reference sequence). V shed 3 bases and J 4 bases; nucleotides not matched to a gene: 6. The CDR3 has 15 amino acids. This CDR3 reads CASSLDRGRGTEAFF. The CDR3 DNA follows: TGTGCCAGCAGTTTGGACAGGGGAAGAGGCACTGAAGCTTTCTTT.

Concerning this clone itself: This CDR3 is also generated by other DNA sequences in the sample. The chain uses TRBV13 and TRBJ2-5, with D perhaps matching TRBD1 or TRBD2 (6 bases each). This CDR3 contains 13 residues. CDR1 and CDR2 from the germline V gene are PRHDT and FYEKMQ (reference sequence). Trimming stripped 3 bases from V and 5 bases from J, with 10 bases between. CDR3 in amino acids: CASSLRGAETQYF. The CDR3 DNA reads TGTGCCAGCAGCTTGAGGGGGGCGGAGACCCAGTACTTC.

The chain recombines TRBV10-3 with TRBJ1-1, with D possibly being TRBD1 (6 bases). The V end was cut by 1 base, the J end by 6 bases, with 9 bases between. The CDR3 extends over 13 amino acids. Germline assignment: CDR1 ENHRY and CDR2 SYGVKD. The CDR3 here is CAISELSGAEAFF. DNA for the CDR3: TGTGCCATCAGTGAGTTATCAGGGGCTGAAGCTTTCTTT.

The CDR3 DNA reads as TGTGCCAGCAGGCCCTCTAGCGGGGGGCTCTTGGAGCAGTTCTTC. It is translated as CASRPSSGGLLEQFF. The chain links TRBV27 to TRBJ2-1, with TRBD2 identical over 11 bases. After removal of 6 bases from V and 10 bases from J, the junction contained 11 bases not matched to a gene. CDR3 length: 15 residues. Germline V CDR1 and CDR2: MNHEY, SMNVEV (reference sequence).

V gene TRBV27 combines with J gene TRBJ1-5, with TRBD1 as a possible D gene (5 bases). V shed 0 bases and J shed 2 bases, with 8 bases lying between them. The CDR3 covers 15 residues. CDR1 is MNHEY and CDR2 is SMNVEV in the germline V gene (reference sequence). For the CDR3, the DNA is TGTGCCAGCAGTTTATCGTCCAGGGGCAATCAGCCCCAGCATTTT. It translates to CASSLSSRGNQPQHF.

The V call is TRBV10-1, the J call TRBJ1-1; D is undetermined. V lost 3 bases and J lost 5, with 10 bases in between. Germline lookup yields CDR1 WNHNN and CDR2 SYGVQD (reference sequence). CDR3 size: 13 residues. CDR3 amino acids: CASSERGLTEAFF. DNA of the CDR3: TGCGCCAGCAGTGAAAGAGGGCTTACTGAAGCTTTCTTT.

Comments on this clone: This sample includes further DNA sequences coding for the same CDR3. This rearrangement joins TRBV19 to TRBJ1-5; no definite D call. The CDR3 has 15 amino acids. CDR1 LNHDA and CDR2 SQIVND come from the germline V gene (reference sequence). Trimming cost V 4 bases and J 6 bases, with 16 bases left between them. The CDR3 bases are TGTGCCAGTAGTACCGTCAACAGAGGTGGTCAGCCCCAGCATTTT. This encodes CASSTVNRGGQPQHF.

The chain carries TRBV19 and TRBJ1-1; the D gene is possibly TRBD1 (5 bases). This CDR3 has 17 amino acids. V lost 1 base to trimming and J lost 6 bases, with 21 bases between them. Germline CDR1 is LNHDA and CDR2 is SQIVND (reference sequence). CDR3 amino acids: CASSIGDRTVINAEAFF. The CDR3 DNA sequence: TGTGCCAGTAGTATAGGGGACCGGACTGTAATAAACGCTGAAGCTTTCTTT.

This chain links TRBV3-1 (or the pseudogene TRBV3-2) with TRBJ2-7; D unresolved. This CDR3 spans 12 amino acids. V was trimmed by 3 bases and J by 3 bases, leaving 6 bases between them. Per the germline V gene, CDR1 is LGHDT and CDR2 is YNNKEL (reference sequence). The CDR3 loop is CASSHQDYEQYF. The DNA for the CDR3 is TGTGCCAGCAGCCACCAAGACTACGAGCAGTACTTC.

The rearrangement links TRBV5-6 to TRBJ1-1; 11 nucleotides align to TRBD1. The ends lost 4 bases at V and 9 bases at J; junction bases unmatched: 5. CDR1 and CDR2 from the germline V gene are SGHDT and YYEEEE. The CDR3 loop spans 13 amino acids. The CDR3 nucleotides are TGTGCCAGCAGCCCGGGGACAGGGGGAAAAGCTTTCTTT. Residues: CASSPGTGGKAFF.

This sequence joins TRBV5-6 and TRBJ1-3, with no clear D. Between the trimmed V and J ends, which lost 1 base and 2 bases, there was a span of 7 bases. The CDR3 extends over 14 amino acids. Germline V CDR1 and CDR2: SGHDT, YYEEEE. The CDR3, as DNA: TGTGCCAGCAGCTTGTTAAGGACTGGAAACACCATATATTTT. It specifies CASSLLRTGNTIYF.

The chain carries TRBV7-2 and TRBJ2-1; 9 nucleotides align to TRBD2. The CDR3 loop spans 16 amino acids. The germline V gene has CDR1 SGHTA and CDR2 FQGNSA. The junction had 8 bases not matched to a gene; V was cut back by 1 base and J by 7 bases. CDR3 nucleotides: TGTGCCAGCAGCTTAGTCCATGCGGGGGGGCGGAATGAGCAGTTCTTC. It codes for CASSLVHAGGRNEQFF. The full variable domain, completed using reference TRBV7-2 and TRBJ2-1, is GAGVSQSPSNKVTEKGKDVELRCDPISGHTALYWYRQSLGQGLEFLIYFQGNSAPDKSGLPSDRFSAERTGGSVSTLTIQRTQQEDSAVYLCASSLVHAGGRNEQFFGPGTRLTVL.

The chain uses TRBV18 and TRBJ1-2; D perhaps matches TRBD1 (5 bases). From germline, CDR1 is KGHSH and CDR2 LQKENI. The ends were cut back, 1 base at V and 2 bases at J, with 14 bases in the middle. This CDR3 comprises 16 residues. DNA of the CDR3: TGTGCCAGCTCACCACAGGACGGCGGGGGGAACTATGGCTACACCTTC. This translates into CASSPQDGGGNYGYTF.

The J gene is TRBJ2-7, the V gene TRBV4-1; 9 positions match TRBD1. This CDR3 comprises 17 residues. The V segment lost 0 bases and the J segment 6 bases; nucleotides outside the gene matches: 12. Germline lookup yields CDR1 MGHRA and CDR2 YSYEKL. In DNA form, the CDR3 reads TGCGCCAGCAGCCAAGAACGGGGTCCGTCGGACAGGGGCGAGCAGTACTTC. It yields the protein CASSQERGPSDRGEQYF.

V and J are TRBV13 and TRBJ1-2, with TRBD1 matching 7 bases. Germline V gene lookup returns CDR1 PRHDT and CDR2 FYEKMQ (reference sequence). The CDR3 loop spans 13 amino acids. J lost 8 bases, V lost 6 bases, and 9 bases had no gene match. The CDR3 bases are TGTGCCAGCAGACCTACAGGGGCGGAAGGCTACACCTTC. Protein product: CASRPTGAEGYTF.

This chain joins TRBV6-6 and TRBJ1-4; TRBD1 aligns across 7 bases. Germline V CDR1 and CDR2: MNHNY, SVGAGI (reference sequence). After removal of 3 bases from V and 3 bases from J, the junction contained 4 bases not matched to a gene. The CDR3 sequence is 15 residues long. The CDR3 DNA reads TGTGCCAGCAGTTATACGACAGGGCCTAATGAAAAACTGTTTTTT. It codes for CASSYTTGPNEKLFF.

The rearrangement joins TRBV6-6 to TRBJ2-2; the D is unclear. V was pared by 2 bases and J by 8 bases, with 6 bases between. Germline loops: CDR1 MNHNY, CDR2 SVGAGI (reference sequence). The CDR3 has 12 amino acids. This CDR3 reads CASSYLPGELFF. The CDR3 nucleotides are TGTGCCAGCAGTTACCTGCCTGGGGAGCTGTTTTTT.

The chain joins TRBV10-3 to TRBJ2-7; no clear D. CDR1 and CDR2 from the germline V gene are ENHRY and SYGVKD. The germline V and J ends were trimmed by 4 bases and 6 bases, with 10 bases remaining between them. The CDR3 extends over 12 amino acids. The CDR3 DNA sequence: TGTGCCATCAGTGGGCTAGTAGTCGAGCAGTACTTC. Protein sequence: CAISGLVVEQYF.

The V and J genes are TRBV4-2 and TRBJ1-1, with D perhaps TRBD1 (6 bases). The CDR3 loop spans 13 amino acids. Trimming left V 3 bases short and J 6 bases short, with 11 bases between. CDR1 is LGHNA and CDR2 is YNFKEQ in the germline V gene. Here the CDR3 DNA reads TGTGCCAGCAGCCACGAGGGGGGTCCTGAAGCTTTCTTT. Its translation: CASSHEGGPEAFF.

The rearrangement links TRBV19 to TRBJ2-1; the D gene is possibly TRBD1 (6 bases). The ends were cut back, 5 bases at V and 2 bases at J, with 7 bases in the middle. Germline CDR1 and CDR2: LNHDA and SQIVND (reference sequence). The CDR3 totals 13 residues. For the CDR3, the DNA is TGTGCCAGTAGTCCAGGGGCCTACAATGAGCAGTTCTTC. Its protein product is CASSPGAYNEQFF.

By share, this clone ranks as medium-sized. The chain has TRBV6-1 and TRBJ2-1; D is unresolved. Trimming took off 3 bases at V and 4 bases at J, with 13 bases between the two ends. Per germline, CDR1 MNHNS and CDR2 SASEGT. The CDR3 covers 15 residues. In DNA, the CDR3 is TGTGCCAGCAGTGATTTCCCCCCCGAATACAATGAGCAGTTCTTC. This sequence encodes CASSDFPPEYNEQFF.

This sequence joins TRBV27 and TRBJ1-1, with a weak D call TRBD1 (6 bases). The germline V and J ends were trimmed by 6 bases and 4 bases, with 18 bases remaining between them. The CDR3 extends over 15 amino acids. Germline CDR1 and CDR2: MNHEY and SMNVEV (reference sequence). Written as DNA, the CDR3 is TGTGCCAGCAGGTTGACAGGTGGCGGAAGCACTGAAGCTTTCTTT. Protein product: CASRLTGGGSTEAFF.

This chain connects TRBV5-6 to TRBJ2-7, with 10 bases matching TRBD2. The CDR3 spans 14 residues. V shed 0 bases and J 3 bases; nucleotides not matched to a gene: 0. Germline CDR1 reads SGHDT; CDR2 reads YYEEEE. CDR3 coding DNA: TGTGCCAGCAGCTTGGGGACTAGCGGCTACGAGCAGTACTTC. It encodes CASSLGTSGYEQYF.

This clone has just a few counts. The J gene is TRBJ2-7, the V gene TRBV14; 10 bases line up with TRBD1. Germline V CDR1 and CDR2: SGHDN, FVKESK. V lost 1 base to trimming and J lost 0 bases; unmatched junction nucleotides: 15. This CDR3 spans 20 amino acids. CDR3 sequence: CASSQGFRGQGIQSSYEQYF. CDR3 sequence (DNA): TGTGCCAGCAGCCAAGGGTTTAGGGGACAGGGGATCCAGAGCTCCTACGAGCAGTACTTC.

The genes are TRBV19 and TRBJ1-5, with D perhaps TRBD1 (5 bases). Germline V gene data show CDR1 as LNHDA and CDR2 as SQIVND (reference sequence). The CDR3 has 13 amino acids. V was shortened by 5 bases and J by 5 bases, with 10 bases between the two germline ends. The CDR3 sequence is CASSEGAHQPQHF. For the CDR3, the DNA is TGTGCCAGTAGTGAAGGGGCCCATCAGCCCCAGCATTTT.